This T cell receptor (beta chain) is from a study of cytomegalovirus exposure and HLA in healthy donors. On the study more broadly: Previous work identified 120 million or so unique TCR beta sequences from approximately 190 million T cells.

CDR3 length equals 16 residues. V shed 6 bases, J shed 8 bases, and the junction held 15 bases outside the gene matches. Looked up from germline, CDR1 is SNHLY and CDR2 is FYNNEI. Amplification used 60 Vbeta primers and 13 Jbeta primers. Here immunoSEQ multiplex PCR was the method, and the copy in TCRdb shows in-frame clones only, minus some. The sample carries some 97,000 clones, around 79% recorded once. The material sequenced was PBMCs. The chain links TRBV2 to TRBJ1-2; 10 nucleotides align to TRBD1. The sequence was obtained from a male donor in good health and CMV-seropositive. This chain's CDR3 is CASSLIRDRGPSGYTF. The CDR3 DNA reads TGTGCCAGCAGCCTTATTAGGGACAGGGGTCCCAGCGGCTACACCTTC.